This T cell receptor beta chain stems from a study of cytomegalovirus exposure and HLA in healthy donors. Study findings and constraints: About 87% or about 30% of the time was how often most TCR beta V segments were productive, according to an earlier analysis. As a later analysis revealed, most CMV-associated TCR beta chains appeared HLA-restricted.

The study ran its PCR with 60 Vbeta and 13 Jbeta primers. Profiling relied on immunoSEQ multiplex PCR, and the TCRdb table lists in-frame clones only, not all of them. This sample contains more than 95,000 clones. Remarks on this clone: Its antigen is still unknown.

The CDR3 is 15 residues long. V trimming: 6 bases; J trimming: 2 bases; junction bases outside the gene matches: 8. Germline V CDR1 and CDR2: MNHNS, SASEGT. Sequenced sample: PBMCs. The sequence was obtained from a man aged 18 to 35 in good health and CMV-seronegative. The V gene is TRBV6-1, the J gene TRBJ2-7, with TRBD1 matching 9 bases. CDR3 DNA sequence: TGTGCCAGCAGGACCGGGACAGGGTTCACCTACGAGCAGTACTTC. It yields the protein CASRTGTGFTYEQYF.